The clone carrying this T cell receptor (beta chain) was observed a few times. This sample was taken from a study of CD8 T cells in Susac syndrome. Sequencing targeted TCR beta in T cells from blood (CD8+ and CD4+). Random hexamers were used to reverse transcribe 0.5 to 1 ug of RNA. Amplification of TCR beta CDR3 across 54 Vbeta and 13 Jbeta was performed with immunoSEQ multiplex PCR. TCRdb itself ran the immunoSEQ multiplex PCR reads through MiXCR, one entry per CDR3 protein. The sample shows some 70,000 distinct CDR3 sequences, roughly 94% of them seen only once. This TCR was sampled from a human donor with multiple sclerosis. Sample: CD8+ T cells from PBMCs.

The CDR3 spells CASSQEGQLLTF. The CDR3 bases are TGCGCCAGCAGCCAAGAGGGCCAGCTCCTGACTTTC. This chain links TRBV4-1 with TRBJ2-6, with unresolved D. V was shortened by 0 bases and J by 14 bases, with 8 bases between the two germline ends. Germline V CDR1 and CDR2: MGHRA, YSYEKL. There are 12 residues in the CDR3.